These 15 T cell receptor beta chains were all obtained from the same sample, sequenced in a study of blood T cell repertoires in COVID-19. TCRdb's copy holds only in-frame clones and misses some; the assay was immunoSEQ multiplex PCR. The table includes about 6,300 clones, around 89% detected once. The sample taken for sequencing was peripheral blood. The receptors were sampled from a human donor in a cohort sampled during active COVID-19.

The J gene is TRBJ2-3, the V gene TRBV3-1 (or the pseudogene TRBV3-2); D is perhaps TRBD2 (5 bases). The length of the CDR3 is 14 residues. The V gene lost 0 bases and the J gene lost 4 bases, with 8 bases spanning the gap. Germline-derived CDR1 and CDR2 are LGHDT and YNNKEL (reference sequence). The CDR3 nucleotides are TGTGCCAGCAGCCAAGAGGAGGACGCAGATACGCAGTATTTT. Protein sequence: CASSQEEDADTQYF.

This clone occurred a few times. The J gene is TRBJ2-5, the V gene TRBV19; D may be TRBD2 (6 bases). The CDR3 is 14 amino acids. Trimming shortened V by 5 bases and J by 2 bases, and 12 bases separated the two germline ends. CDR1 and CDR2 from the germline V gene are LNHDA and SQIVND (reference sequence). This CDR3 is CASSRGLIQETQYF. As DNA, the CDR3 is TGTGCCAGTAGTCGGGGGTTAATACAAGAGACCCAGTACTTC.

The chain carries TRBV5-1 and TRBJ2-2, with D perhaps TRBD2 (6 bases). Trimming removed 1 base at V and 4 bases at J, with 11 bases between. Germline V gene data show CDR1 as SGHRS and CDR2 as YFSETQ. This CDR3 is 15 amino acids long. The CDR3 region is CASSLTSRSTGELFF. The DNA for the CDR3 is TGCGCCAGCAGCTTGACTAGCAGAAGCACCGGGGAGCTGTTTTTT.

This clone has a single count. The chain is built from TRBV3-1 (or the pseudogene TRBV3-2) and TRBJ2-5, with TRBD2 identical over 7 bases. Germline trimming cut 4 bases from V and 6 bases from J; bases unmatched to any gene: 14. The CDR3 length is 16 residues. Germline CDR1 is LGHDT and CDR2 is YNNKEL (reference sequence). The CDR3 DNA follows: TGTGCCAGCAGCCCTCGGAGCGGTACTAGCGAGCAGACCCAGTACTTC. Residues: CASSPRSGTSEQTQYF.

The chain has TRBV16 and TRBJ1-2, with D possibly being TRBD1 (5 bases). Germline V gives CDR1 KGHSY, CDR2 FQNENV. Trimming took 6 bases from V and 5 from J, leaving 13 bases between them. The CDR3 totals 13 residues. The CDR3 nucleotides read TGTGCCAGCAGTCGGGACGGGGGGTATGGCTACACCTTC. Translating gives CASSRDGGYGYTF.

V is TRBV3-1 (or the pseudogene TRBV3-2) and J is TRBJ2-6; D might be TRBD1 (6 bases). The CDR3 consists of 18 residues. The germline V gene encodes CDR1 LGHDT and CDR2 YNNKEL (reference sequence). Trimming pared 2 bases from V and 0 bases from J, leaving 14 bases between. The CDR3 protein is CASSQYEQGASGANVLTF. In DNA form, the CDR3 reads TGTGCCAGCAGCCAATACGAACAGGGCGCCTCTGGGGCCAACGTCCTGACTTTC.

The chain carries TRBV6-2 or TRBV6-3 and TRBJ2-4; D might be TRBD2 (5 bases). Germline V gene sequence: CDR1 MNHEY, CDR2 SVGEGT. This CDR3 spans 13 amino acids. The germline V and J ends were trimmed by 0 bases and 10 bases, with 10 bases remaining between them. CDR3 sequence: CASSYSGRGIQYF. The CDR3, as DNA: TGTGCCAGCAGTTACTCAGGCCGAGGGATTCAGTACTTC.

The V call is TRBV5-4, the J call TRBJ1-6; 7 positions agree with TRBD1. Germline CDR1 and CDR2: SGHNT and YYREEE (reference sequence). The CDR3 length is 17 residues. V lost 0 bases, J lost 7 bases, and 10 bases stayed unmatched. CDR3 sequence reads: CASSLANRGSGNSPLHF. DNA for the CDR3: TGTGCCAGCAGCTTGGCAAACAGGGGTTCGGGGAATTCACCCCTCCACTTT.

This clone has just one count. The chain carries TRBV7-2 and TRBJ2-3; 7 nucleotides match TRBD1. Trimming at V came to 5 bases and at J to 0 bases, leaving 2 bases not matched to a gene. CDR1 is SGHTA, CDR2 FQGNSA, per germline. The CDR3 spans 14 residues. As DNA, the CDR3 is TGTGCCAGCAGCCAGGGGGTCAGCACAGATACGCAGTATTTT. This translates into CASSQGVSTDTQYF.

The chain links TRBV18 to TRBJ1-1; D is unclear. The germline CDR1 and CDR2 sequences are KGHSH and LQKENI. This CDR3 has 13 residues. Trimming removed 1 base from V and 1 base from J, with 4 bases in between. As DNA, the CDR3 is TGTGCCAGCTCACCACGGCAGAACACTGAAGCTTTCTTT. Amino acid sequence: CASSPRQNTEAFF.

This sequence joins TRBV14 and TRBJ1-1; D remains unclear. Germline V gene lookup returns CDR1 SGHDN and CDR2 FVKESK. The CDR3 consists of 16 residues. The V and J ends lost 1 base and 0 bases respectively, with 12 bases between them. This CDR3 reads CASSQGLAVMNTEAFF. As DNA, the CDR3 is TGTGCCAGCAGCCAAGGACTGGCAGTAATGAACACTGAAGCTTTCTTT. The complete variable domain, with remaining parts taken from reference TRBV14 and TRBJ1-1, reads EAGVTQFPSHSVIEKGQTVTLRCDPISGHDNLYWYRRVMGKEIKFLLHFVKESKQDESGMPNNRFLAERTGGTYSTLKVQPAELEDSGVYFCASSQGLAVMNTEAFFGQGTRLTVV.

The chain employs TRBV6-5 and TRBJ2-3; TRBD2 might be the D (6 bases). With 6 bases removed from V and 9 bases from J, the gap between germline ends came to 13 bases. CDR3 length: 12 residues. The germline V gene encodes CDR1 MNHEY and CDR2 SVGAGI. The CDR3 sequence is CASSLEGLTQYF. As DNA, the CDR3 is TGTGCCAGCAGCCTGGAGGGCCTAACGCAGTATTTT.

The V gene is TRBV11-2, the J gene TRBJ1-2, with 9 bases that match TRBD1. CDR1 and CDR2 from the germline V gene are SGHAT and FQNNGV. The CDR3 is made up of 15 amino acids. The ends lost 4 bases at V and 3 bases at J; junction bases unmatched: 6. CDR3: CASSWTGVDDYGYTF. The CDR3 DNA reads TGTGCCAGCAGCTGGACAGGGGTCGATGACTATGGCTACACCTTC.

The chain uses TRBV5-1 and TRBJ1-2; no firm D call. Germline V lookup: CDR1 SGHRS, CDR2 YFSETQ. V was clipped by 0 bases and J by 6 bases, with 15 bases between them. This CDR3 comprises 15 residues. This CDR3 reads CASSLVWADPNGYTF. The CDR3 nucleotides read TGCGCCAGCAGCTTGGTTTGGGCAGACCCTAATGGCTACACCTTC.

The chain recombines TRBV7-8 with TRBJ2-2; 7 bases map to TRBD2. Trimming cost V 3 bases and J 0 bases; bases outside gene matches: 16. Germline V gene data show CDR1 as SGHVS and CDR2 as FQNEAQ. This CDR3 has 20 residues. CDR3 DNA sequence: TGTGCCAGCAGCTTCGGGTACACGTTCCGGGAGGCCGCGAACACCGGGGAGCTGTTTTTT. As protein: CASSFGYTFREAANTGELFF.